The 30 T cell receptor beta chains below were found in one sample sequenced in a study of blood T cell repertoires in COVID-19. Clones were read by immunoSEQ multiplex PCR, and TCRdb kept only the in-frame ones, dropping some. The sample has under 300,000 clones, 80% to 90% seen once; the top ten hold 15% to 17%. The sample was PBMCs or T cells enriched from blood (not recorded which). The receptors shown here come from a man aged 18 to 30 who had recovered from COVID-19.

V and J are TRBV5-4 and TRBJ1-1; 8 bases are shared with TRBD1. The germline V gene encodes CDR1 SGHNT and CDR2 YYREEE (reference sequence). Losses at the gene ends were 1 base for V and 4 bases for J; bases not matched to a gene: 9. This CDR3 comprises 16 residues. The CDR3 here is CASSLNLLGTGTEAFF. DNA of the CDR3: TGTGCCAGCAGCTTGAATCTCCTTGGGACAGGCACTGAAGCTTTCTTT.

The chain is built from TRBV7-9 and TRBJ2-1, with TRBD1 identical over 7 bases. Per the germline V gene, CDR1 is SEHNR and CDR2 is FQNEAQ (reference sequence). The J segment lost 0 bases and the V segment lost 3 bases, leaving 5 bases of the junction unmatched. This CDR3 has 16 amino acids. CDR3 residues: CASSFQAGGSYNEQFF. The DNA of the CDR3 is TGTGCCAGCAGCTTCCAGGCAGGGGGCTCCTACAATGAGCAGTTCTTC.

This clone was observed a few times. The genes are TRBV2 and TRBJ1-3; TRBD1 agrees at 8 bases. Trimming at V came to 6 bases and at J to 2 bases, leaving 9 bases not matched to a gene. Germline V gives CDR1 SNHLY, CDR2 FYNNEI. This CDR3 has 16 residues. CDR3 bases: TGTGCCAGCAGCGCTGGACAGGGCGTCGCTGGAAACACCATATATTTT. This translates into CASSAGQGVAGNTIYF.

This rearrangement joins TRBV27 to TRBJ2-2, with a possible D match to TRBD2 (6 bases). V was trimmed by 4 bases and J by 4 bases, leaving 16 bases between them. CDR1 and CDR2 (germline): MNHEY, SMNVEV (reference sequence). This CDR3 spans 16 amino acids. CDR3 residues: CASSSRTSPGTGELFF. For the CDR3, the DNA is TGTGCCAGCAGTTCCCGAACTAGCCCGGGCACCGGGGAGCTGTTTTTT.

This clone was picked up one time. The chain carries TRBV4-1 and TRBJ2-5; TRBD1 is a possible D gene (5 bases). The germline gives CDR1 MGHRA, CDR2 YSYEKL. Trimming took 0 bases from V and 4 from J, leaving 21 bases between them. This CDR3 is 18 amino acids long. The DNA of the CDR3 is TGCGCCAGCAGCCAAGATCCTTCGGAAGGGGCGGTAGGAGAGACCCAGTACTTC. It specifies CASSQDPSEGAVGETQYF.

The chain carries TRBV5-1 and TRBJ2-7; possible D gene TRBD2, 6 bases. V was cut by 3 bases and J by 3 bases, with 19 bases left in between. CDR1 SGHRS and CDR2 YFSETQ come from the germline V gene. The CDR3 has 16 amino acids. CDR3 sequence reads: CASSSTGGVDFYEQYF. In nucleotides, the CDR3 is TGCGCCAGCAGCTCTACCGGCGGGGTTGACTTCTACGAGCAGTACTTC.

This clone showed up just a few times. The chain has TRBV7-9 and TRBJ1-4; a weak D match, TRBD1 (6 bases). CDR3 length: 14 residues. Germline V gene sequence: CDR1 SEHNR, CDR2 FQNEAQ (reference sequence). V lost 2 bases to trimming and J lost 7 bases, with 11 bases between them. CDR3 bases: TGTGCCAGCAGCTTATCCAGGGGAAGTGAAAAACTGTTTTTT. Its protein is CASSLSRGSEKLFF.

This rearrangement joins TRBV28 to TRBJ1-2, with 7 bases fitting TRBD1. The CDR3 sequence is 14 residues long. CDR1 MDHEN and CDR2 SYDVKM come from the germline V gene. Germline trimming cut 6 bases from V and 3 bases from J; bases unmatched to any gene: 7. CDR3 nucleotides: TGTGCCAGCAGCCCCGGACAGGCTGACTATGGCTACACCTTC. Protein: CASSPGQADYGYTF.

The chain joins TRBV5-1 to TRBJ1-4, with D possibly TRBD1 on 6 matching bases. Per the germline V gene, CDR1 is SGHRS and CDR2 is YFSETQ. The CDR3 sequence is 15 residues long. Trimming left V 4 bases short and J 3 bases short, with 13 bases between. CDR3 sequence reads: CASSGAQGANEKLFF. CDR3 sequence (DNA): TGCGCCAGCAGCGGCGCACAGGGTGCTAATGAAAAACTGTTTTTT. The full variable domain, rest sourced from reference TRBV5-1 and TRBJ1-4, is KAGVTQTPRYLIKTRGQQVTLSCSPISGHRSVSWYQQTPGQGLQFLFEYFSETQRNKGNFPGRFSGRQFSNSRSEMNVSTLELGDSALYLCASSGAQGANEKLFFGSGTQLSVL.

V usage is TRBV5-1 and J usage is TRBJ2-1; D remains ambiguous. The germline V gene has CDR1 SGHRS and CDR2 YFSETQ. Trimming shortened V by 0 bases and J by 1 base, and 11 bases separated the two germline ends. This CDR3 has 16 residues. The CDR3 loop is CASSLVAVLSYNEQFF. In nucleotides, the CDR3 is TGCGCCAGCAGCTTGGTGGCCGTTCTGTCCTACAATGAGCAGTTCTTC. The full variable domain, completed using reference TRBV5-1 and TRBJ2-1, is KAGVTQTPRYLIKTRGQQVTLSCSPISGHRSVSWYQQTPGQGLQFLFEYFSETQRNKGNFPGRFSGRQFSNSRSEMNVSTLELGDSALYLCASSLVAVLSYNEQFFGPGTRLTVL.

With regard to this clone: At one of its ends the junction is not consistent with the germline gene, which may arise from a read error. CDR3 loop: CASSTGLRGHYTEQFF. The CDR3, as DNA: TGCGCCAGCAGCACTGGTTTGCGGGGTCATTACACTGAGCAGTTCTTC. The chain joins TRBV4-1 to TRBJ2-1; D may be TRBD2 (6 bases). The CDR3 is 16 residues long. Germline values: CDR1 MGHRA, CDR2 YSYEKL.

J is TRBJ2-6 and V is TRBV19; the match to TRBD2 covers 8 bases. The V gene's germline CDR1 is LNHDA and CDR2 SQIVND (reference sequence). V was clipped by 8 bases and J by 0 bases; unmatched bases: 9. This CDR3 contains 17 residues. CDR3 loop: CASFGTSGDSGANVLTF. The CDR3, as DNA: TGTGCCAGTTTTGGAACTAGCGGTGACTCTGGGGCCAACGTCCTGACTTTC.

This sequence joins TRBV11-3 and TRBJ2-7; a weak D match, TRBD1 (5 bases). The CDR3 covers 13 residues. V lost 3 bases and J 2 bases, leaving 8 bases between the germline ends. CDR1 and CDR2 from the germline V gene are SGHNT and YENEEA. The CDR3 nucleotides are TGTGCCAGCAGCTTCGGCAGGGCCTACGAGCAGTACTTC. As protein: CASSFGRAYEQYF. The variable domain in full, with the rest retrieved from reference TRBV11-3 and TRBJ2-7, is EAGVVQSPRYKIIEKKQPVAFWCNPISGHNTLYWYLQNLGQGPELLIRYENEEAVDDSQLPKDRFSAERLKGVDSTLKIQPAELGDSAVYLCASSFGRAYEQYFGPGTRLTVT.

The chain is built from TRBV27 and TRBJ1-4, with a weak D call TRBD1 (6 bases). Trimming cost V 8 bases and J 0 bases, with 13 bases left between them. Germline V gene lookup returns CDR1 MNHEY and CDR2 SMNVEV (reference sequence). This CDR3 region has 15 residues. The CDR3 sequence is CASGYGGPTNEKLFF. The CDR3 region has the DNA TGTGCCAGCGGGTACGGGGGGCCAACTAATGAAAAACTGTTTTTT. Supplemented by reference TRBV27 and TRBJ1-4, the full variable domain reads EAQVTQNPRYLITVTGKKLTVTCSQNMNHEYMSWYRQDPGLGLRQIYYSMNVEVTDKGDVPEGYKVSRKEKRNFPLILESPSPNQTSLYFCASGYGGPTNEKLFFGSGTQLSVL.

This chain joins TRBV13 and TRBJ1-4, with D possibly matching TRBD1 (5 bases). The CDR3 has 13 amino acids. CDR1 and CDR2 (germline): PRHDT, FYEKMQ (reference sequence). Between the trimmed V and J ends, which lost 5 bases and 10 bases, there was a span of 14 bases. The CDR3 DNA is TGTGCCAGCAGCATGGGGCGGGGGGGAAAACTGTTTTTT. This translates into CASSMGRGGKLFF.

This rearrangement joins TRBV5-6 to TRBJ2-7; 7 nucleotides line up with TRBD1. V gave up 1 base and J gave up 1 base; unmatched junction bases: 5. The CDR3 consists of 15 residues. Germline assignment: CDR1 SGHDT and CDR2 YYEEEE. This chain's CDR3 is CASSLYRGRSYEQYF. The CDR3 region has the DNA TGTGCCAGCAGCTTGTACAGGGGAAGATCCTACGAGCAGTACTTC.

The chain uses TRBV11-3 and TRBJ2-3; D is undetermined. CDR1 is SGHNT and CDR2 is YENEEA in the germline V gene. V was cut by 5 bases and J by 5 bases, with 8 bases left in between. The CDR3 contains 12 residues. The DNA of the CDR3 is TGTGCCAGCAGCCTGGCGGAAGATACGCAGTATTTT. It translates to CASSLAEDTQYF.

The CDR3 coding sequence is TGTGCCAGCAGTTACGGACTGTCTTATGGCTACACCTTC. Its translation: CASSYGLSYGYTF. The chain recombines TRBV6-5 with TRBJ1-2; D is undetermined. CDR1 MNHEY and CDR2 SVGAGI come from the germline V gene. This CDR3 is built from 13 residues. Trimming stripped 2 bases from V and 5 bases from J, with 9 bases between.

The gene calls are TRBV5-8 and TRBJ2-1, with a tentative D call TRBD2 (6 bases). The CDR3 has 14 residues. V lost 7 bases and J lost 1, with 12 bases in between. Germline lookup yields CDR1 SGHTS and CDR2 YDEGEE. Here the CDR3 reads CASLSGSSYNEQFF. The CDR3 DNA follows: TGTGCCAGCCTTAGCGGATCTTCCTACAATGAGCAGTTCTTC.

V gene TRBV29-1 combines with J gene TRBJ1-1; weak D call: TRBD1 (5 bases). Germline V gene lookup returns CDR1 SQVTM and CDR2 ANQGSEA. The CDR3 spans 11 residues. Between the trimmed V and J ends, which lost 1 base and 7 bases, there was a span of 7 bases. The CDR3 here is CSVEVGGEAFF. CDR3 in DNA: TGCAGCGTTGAAGTGGGGGGTGAAGCTTTCTTT.

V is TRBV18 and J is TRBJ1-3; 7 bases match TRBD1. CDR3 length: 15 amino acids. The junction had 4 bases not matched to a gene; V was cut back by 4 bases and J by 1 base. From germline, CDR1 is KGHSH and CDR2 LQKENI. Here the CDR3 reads CASSLEQGSGNTIYF. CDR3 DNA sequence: TGTGCCAGCTCACTAGAACAGGGGTCTGGAAACACCATATATTTT.

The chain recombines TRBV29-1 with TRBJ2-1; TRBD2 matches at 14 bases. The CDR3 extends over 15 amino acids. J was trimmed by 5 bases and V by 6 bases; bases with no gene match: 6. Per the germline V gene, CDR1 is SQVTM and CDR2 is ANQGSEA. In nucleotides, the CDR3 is TGCAGCGTAGCCGGGACTAGCGGGAGTAACAATGAGCAGTTCTTC. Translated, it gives CSVAGTSGSNNEQFF.

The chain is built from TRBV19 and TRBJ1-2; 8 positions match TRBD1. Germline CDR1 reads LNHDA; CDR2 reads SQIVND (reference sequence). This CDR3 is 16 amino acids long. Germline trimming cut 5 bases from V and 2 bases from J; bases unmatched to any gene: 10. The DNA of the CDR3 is TGTGCCAGTAGTTTCGGGACAGGAGTTGTGAACTATGGCTACACCTTC. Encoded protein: CASSFGTGVVNYGYTF.

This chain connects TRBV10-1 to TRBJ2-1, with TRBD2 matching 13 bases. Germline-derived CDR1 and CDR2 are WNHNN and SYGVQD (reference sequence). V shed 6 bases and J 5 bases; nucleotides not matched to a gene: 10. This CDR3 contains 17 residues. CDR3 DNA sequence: TGCGCCAGCAGAGCCTGCACTAGCGGGAGGGCCCACAATGAGCAGTTCTTC. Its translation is CASRACTSGRAHNEQFF.

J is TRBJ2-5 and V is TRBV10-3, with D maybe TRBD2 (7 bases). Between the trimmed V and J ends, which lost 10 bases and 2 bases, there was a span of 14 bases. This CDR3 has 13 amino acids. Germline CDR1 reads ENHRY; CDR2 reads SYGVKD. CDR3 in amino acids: CATAGAPQETQYF. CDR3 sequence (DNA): TGTGCCACCGCGGGGGCCCCACAAGAGACCCAGTACTTC.

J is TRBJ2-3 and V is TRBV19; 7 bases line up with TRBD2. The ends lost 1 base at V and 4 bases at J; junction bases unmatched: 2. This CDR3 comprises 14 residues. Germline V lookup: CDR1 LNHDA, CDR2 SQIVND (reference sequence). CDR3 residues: CASSIGGGADTQYF. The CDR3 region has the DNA TGTGCCAGTAGTATAGGCGGGGGAGCAGATACGCAGTATTTT.

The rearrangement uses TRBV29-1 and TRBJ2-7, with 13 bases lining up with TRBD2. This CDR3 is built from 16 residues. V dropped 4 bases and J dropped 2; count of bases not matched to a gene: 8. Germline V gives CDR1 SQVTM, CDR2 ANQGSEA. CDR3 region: CSVVLTSGGYAYEQYF. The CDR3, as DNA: TGCAGCGTTGTGTTGACTAGCGGGGGGTACGCCTACGAGCAGTACTTC.

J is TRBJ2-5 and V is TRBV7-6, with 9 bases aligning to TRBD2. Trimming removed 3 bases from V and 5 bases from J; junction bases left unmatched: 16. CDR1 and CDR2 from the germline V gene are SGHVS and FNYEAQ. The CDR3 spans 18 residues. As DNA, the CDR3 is TGTGCCAGCAGCTTCACGACTAGCGGATCACCGGCGGGTGAGACCCAGTACTTC. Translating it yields CASSFTTSGSPAGETQYF.

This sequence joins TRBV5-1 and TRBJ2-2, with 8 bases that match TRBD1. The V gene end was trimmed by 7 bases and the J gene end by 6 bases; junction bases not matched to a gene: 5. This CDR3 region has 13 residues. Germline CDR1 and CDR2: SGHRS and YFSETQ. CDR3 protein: CASGGQVAGELFF. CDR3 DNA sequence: TGCGCCAGCGGGGGACAGGTCGCCGGGGAGCTGTTTTTT. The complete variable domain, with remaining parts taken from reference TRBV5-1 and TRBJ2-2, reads KAGVTQTPRYLIKTRGQQVTLSCSPISGHRSVSWYQQTPGQGLQFLFEYFSETQRNKGNFPGRFSGRQFSNSRSEMNVSTLELGDSALYLCASGGQVAGELFFGEGSRLTVL.

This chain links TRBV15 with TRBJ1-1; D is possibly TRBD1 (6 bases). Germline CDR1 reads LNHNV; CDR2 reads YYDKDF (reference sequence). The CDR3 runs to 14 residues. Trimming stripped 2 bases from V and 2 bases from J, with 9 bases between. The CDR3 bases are TGTGCCACCAGCAGAAGGACAGAAAACACTGAAGCTTTCTTT. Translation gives CATSRRTENTEAFF.